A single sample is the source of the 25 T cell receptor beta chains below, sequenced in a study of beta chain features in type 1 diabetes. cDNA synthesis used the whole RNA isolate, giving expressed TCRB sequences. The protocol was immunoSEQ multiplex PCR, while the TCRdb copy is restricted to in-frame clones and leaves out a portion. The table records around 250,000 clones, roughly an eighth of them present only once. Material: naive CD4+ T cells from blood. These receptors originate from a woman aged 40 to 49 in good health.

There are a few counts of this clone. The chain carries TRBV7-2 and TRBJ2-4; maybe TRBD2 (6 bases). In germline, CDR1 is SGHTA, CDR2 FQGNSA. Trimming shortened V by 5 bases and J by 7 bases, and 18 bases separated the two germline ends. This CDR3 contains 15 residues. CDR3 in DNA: TGTGCCAGCAGCCGAATTGGGGCTAGCGACAACATTCAGTACTTC. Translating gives CASSRIGASDNIQYF.

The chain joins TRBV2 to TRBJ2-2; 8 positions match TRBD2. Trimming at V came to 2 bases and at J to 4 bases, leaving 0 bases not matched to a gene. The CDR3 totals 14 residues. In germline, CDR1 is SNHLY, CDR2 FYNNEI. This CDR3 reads CASSELAGTGELFF. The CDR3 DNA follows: TGTGCCAGCAGTGAACTAGCGGGCACCGGGGAGCTGTTTTTT.

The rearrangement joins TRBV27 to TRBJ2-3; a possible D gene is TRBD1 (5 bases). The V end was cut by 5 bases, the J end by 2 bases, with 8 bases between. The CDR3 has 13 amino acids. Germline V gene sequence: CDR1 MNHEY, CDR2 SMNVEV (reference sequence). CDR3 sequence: CASSRQYTDTQYF. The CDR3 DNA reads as TGTGCCAGCAGTAGACAGTACACAGATACGCAGTATTTT.

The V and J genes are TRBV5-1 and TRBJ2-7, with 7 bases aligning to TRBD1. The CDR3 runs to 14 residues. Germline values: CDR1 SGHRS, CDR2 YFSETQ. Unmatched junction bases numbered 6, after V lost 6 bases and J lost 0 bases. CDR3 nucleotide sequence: TGCGCCAGCAACCTATGGACAGGCTCCTACGAGCAGTACTTC. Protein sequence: CASNLWTGSYEQYF.

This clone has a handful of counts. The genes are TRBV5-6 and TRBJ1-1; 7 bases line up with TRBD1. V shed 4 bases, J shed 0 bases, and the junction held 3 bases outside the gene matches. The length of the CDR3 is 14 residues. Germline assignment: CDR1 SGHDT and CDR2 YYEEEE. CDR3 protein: CASSPDRVNTEAFF. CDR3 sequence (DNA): TGTGCCAGCAGCCCAGACAGGGTGAACACTGAAGCTTTCTTT.

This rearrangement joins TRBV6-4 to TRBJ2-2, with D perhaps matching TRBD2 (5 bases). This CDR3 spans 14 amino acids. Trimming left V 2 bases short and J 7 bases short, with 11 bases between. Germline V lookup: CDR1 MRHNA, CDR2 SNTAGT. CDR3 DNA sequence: TGTGCCAGCAGTGACGATCTAGCTGGCGGGGAGCTGTTTTTT. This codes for CASSDDLAGGELFF.

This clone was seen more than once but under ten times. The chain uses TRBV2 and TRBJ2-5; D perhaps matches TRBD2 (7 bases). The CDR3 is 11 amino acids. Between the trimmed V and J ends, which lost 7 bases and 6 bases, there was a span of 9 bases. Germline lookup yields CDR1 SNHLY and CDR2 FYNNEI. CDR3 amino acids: CASTGGQTQYF. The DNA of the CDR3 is TGTGCCAGCACCGGGGGGCAGACCCAGTACTTC. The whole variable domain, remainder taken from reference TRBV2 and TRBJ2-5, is EPEVTQTPSHQVTQMGQEVILRCVPISNHLYFYWYRQILGQKVEFLVSFYNNEISEKSEIFDDQFSVERPDGSNFTLKIRSTKLEDSAMYFCASTGGQTQYFGPGTRLLVL.

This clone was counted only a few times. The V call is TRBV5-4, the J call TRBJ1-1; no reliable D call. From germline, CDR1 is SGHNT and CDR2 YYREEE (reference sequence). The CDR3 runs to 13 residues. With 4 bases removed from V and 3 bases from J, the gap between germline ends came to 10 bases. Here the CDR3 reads CASSTTMYTEAFF. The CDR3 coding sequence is TGTGCCAGCAGCACTACTATGTACACTGAAGCTTTCTTT.

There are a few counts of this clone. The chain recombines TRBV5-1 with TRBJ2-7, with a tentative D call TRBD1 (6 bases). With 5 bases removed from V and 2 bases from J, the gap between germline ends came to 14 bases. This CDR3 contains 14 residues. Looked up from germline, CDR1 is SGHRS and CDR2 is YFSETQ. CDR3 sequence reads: CASSLYGGPYEQYF. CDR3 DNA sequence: TGCGCCAGCAGTTTATATGGGGGCCCCTACGAGCAGTACTTC. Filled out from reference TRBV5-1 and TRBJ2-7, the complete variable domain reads KAGVTQTPRYLIKTRGQQVTLSCSPISGHRSVSWYQQTPGQGLQFLFEYFSETQRNKGNFPGRFSGRQFSNSRSEMNVSTLELGDSALYLCASSLYGGPYEQYFGPGTRLTVT.

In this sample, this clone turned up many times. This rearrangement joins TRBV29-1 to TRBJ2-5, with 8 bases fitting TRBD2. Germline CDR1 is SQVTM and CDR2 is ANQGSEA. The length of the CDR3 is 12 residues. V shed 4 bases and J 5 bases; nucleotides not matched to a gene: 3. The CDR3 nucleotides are TGCAGCGTTGGCGGGGGGATGGAGACCCAGTACTTC. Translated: CSVGGGMETQYF.

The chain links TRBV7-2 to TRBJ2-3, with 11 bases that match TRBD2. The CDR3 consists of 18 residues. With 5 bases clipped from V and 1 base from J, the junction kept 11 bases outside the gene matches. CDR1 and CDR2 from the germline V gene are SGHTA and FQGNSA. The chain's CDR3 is CASSTRTPLAGGTDTQYF. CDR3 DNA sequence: TGTGCCAGCAGCACACGCACGCCACTAGCGGGGGGCACAGATACGCAGTATTTT.

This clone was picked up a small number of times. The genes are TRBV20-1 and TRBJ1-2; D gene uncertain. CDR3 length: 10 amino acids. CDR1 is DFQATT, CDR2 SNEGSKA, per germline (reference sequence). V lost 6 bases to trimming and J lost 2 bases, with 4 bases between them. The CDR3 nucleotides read TGCAGTGCCCCGAACTATGGCTACACCTTC. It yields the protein CSAPNYGYTF.

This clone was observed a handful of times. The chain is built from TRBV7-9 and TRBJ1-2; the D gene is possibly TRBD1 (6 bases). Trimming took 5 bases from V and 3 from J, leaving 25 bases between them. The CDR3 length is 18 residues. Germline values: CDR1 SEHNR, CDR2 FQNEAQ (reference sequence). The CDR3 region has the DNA TGTGCCAGCAGCCCTCGGCACGGGGGGCGCGGCAGTGACTATGGCTACACCTTC. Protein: CASSPRHGGRGSDYGYTF.

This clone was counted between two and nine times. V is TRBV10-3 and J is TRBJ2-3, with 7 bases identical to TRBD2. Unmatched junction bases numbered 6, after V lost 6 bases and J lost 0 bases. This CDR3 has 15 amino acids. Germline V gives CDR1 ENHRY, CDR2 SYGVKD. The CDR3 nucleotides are TGTGCCATCAGCGGTGCTAGCGGTAGCACAGATACGCAGTATTTT. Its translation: CAISGASGSTDTQYF.

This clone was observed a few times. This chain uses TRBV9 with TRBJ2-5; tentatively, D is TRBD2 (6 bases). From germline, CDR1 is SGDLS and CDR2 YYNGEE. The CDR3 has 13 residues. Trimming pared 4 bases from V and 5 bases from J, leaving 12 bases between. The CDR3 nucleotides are TGTGCCAGCAGCCTGAGCGGAGGGGAGACCCAGTACTTC. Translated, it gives CASSLSGGETQYF.

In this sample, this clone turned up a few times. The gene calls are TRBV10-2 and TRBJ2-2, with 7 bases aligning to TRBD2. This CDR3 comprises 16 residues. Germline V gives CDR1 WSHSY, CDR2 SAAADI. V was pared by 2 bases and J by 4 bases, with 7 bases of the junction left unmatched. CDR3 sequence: CASSEMGGGGTGELFF. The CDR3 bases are TGCGCCAGCAGTGAGATGGGCGGGGGTGGCACCGGGGAGCTGTTTTTT.

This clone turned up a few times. The CDR3 region has the DNA TGCAGCGTTCGTAACTTAGGACAGGGGACCTACGAGCAGTACTTC. Translating gives CSVRNLGQGTYEQYF. V is TRBV29-1 and J is TRBJ2-7, with 9 nucleotides matching TRBD1. V lost 5 bases and J lost 2; bases outside the gene matches: 10. CDR3 length equals 15 residues. The germline V gene has CDR1 SQVTM and CDR2 ANQGSEA.

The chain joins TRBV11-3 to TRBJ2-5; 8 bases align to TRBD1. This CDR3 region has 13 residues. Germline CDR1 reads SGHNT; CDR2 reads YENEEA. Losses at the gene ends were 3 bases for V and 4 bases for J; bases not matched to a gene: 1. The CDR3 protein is CASSFGQGETQYF. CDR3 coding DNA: TGTGCCAGCAGCTTTGGACAGGGAGAGACCCAGTACTTC.

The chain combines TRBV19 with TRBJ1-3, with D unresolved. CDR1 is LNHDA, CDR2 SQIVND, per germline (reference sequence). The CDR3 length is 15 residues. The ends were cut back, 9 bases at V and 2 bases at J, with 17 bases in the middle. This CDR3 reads CASLDYPGTGNTIYF. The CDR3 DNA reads TGTGCCAGCCTCGATTATCCGGGAACTGGAAACACCATATATTTT.

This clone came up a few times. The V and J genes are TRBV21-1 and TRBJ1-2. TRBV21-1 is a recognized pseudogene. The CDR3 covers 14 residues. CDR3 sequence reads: CANATGGLCYGYTF. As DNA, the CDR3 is TGTGCCAATGCGACGGGCGGGCTTTGCTATGGCTACACCTTC.

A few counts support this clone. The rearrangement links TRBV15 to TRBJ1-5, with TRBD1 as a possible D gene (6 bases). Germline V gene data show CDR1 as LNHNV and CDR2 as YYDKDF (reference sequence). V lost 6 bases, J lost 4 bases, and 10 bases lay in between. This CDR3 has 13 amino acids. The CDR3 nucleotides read TGTGCCACCAGAATAGACAGGAATCAGCCCCAGCATTTT. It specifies CATRIDRNQPQHF.

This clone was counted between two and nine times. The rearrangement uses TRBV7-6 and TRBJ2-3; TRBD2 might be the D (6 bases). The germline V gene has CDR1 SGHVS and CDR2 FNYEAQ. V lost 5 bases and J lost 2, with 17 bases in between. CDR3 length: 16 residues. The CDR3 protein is CASSPLGAGNTDTQYF. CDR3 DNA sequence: TGTGCCAGCAGCCCGCTAGGGGCGGGGAACACAGATACGCAGTATTTT.

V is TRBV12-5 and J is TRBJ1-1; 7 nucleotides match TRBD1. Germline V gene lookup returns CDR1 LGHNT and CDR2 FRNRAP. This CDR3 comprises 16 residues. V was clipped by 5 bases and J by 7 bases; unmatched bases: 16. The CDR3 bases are TGTGCTAGTGGTGGACAGGTAATCGGGGTTTCGAATGAAGCTTTCTTT. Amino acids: CASGGQVIGVSNEAFF.

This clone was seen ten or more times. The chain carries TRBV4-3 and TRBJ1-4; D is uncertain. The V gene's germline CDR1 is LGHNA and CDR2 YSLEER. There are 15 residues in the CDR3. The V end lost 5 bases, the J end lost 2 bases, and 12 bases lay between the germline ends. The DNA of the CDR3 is TGCGCCAGCAGCTACTCCAGGATGACTAATGAAAAACTGTTTTTT. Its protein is CASSYSRMTNEKLFF.

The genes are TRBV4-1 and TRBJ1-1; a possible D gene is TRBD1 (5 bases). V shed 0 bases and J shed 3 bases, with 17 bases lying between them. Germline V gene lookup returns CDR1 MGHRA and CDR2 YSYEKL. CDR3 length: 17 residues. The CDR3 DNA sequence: TGCGCCAGCAGCCAAGAACGGGACTCCTTGAGGGACACTGAAGCTTTCTTT. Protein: CASSQERDSLRDTEAFF.